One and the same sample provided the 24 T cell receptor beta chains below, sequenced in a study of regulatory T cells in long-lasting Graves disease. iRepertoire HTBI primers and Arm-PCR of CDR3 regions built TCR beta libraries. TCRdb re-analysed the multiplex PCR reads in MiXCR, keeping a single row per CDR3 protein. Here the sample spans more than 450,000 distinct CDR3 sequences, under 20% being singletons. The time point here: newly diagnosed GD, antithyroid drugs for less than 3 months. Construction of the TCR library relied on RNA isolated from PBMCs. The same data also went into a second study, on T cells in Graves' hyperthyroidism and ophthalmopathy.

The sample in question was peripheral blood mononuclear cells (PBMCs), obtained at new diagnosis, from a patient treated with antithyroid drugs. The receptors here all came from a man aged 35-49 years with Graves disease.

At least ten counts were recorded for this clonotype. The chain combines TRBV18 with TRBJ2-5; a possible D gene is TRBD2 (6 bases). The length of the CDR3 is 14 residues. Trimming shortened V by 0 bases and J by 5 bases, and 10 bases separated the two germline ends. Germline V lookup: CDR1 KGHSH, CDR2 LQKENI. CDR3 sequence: CASSPPAGGETQYF. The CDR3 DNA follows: TGTGCCAGCTCACCACCGGCAGGAGGGGAGACCCAGTACTTC.

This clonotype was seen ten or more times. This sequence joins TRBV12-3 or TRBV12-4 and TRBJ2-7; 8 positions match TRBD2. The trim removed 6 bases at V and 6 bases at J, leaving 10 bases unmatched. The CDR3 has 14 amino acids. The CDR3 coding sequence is TGTGCCAGCAGCCGGGGGGCGGGAGGTAGCGAGCAGTACTTC. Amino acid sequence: CASSRGAGGSEQYF.

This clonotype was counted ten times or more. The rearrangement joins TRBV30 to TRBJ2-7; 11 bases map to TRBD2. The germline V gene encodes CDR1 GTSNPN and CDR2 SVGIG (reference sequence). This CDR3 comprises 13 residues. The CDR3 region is CAWGTSGLYEQYF. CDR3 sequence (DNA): TGTGCATGGGGGACTAGCGGCCTCTACGAGCAGTACTTC. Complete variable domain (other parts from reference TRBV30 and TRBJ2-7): SQTIHQWPATLVQPVGSPLSLECTVEGTSNPNLYWYRQAAGRGLQLLFYSVGIGQISSEVPQNLSASRPQDRQFILSSKKLLLSDSGFYLCAWGTSGLYEQYFGPGTRLTVT.

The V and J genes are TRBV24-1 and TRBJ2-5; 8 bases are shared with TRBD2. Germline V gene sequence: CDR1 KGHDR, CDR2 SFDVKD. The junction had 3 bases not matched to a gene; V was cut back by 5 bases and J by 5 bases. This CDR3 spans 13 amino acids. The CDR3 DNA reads TGTGCCACCAGTGCGGGGGGGACGGAGACCCAGTACTTC. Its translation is CATSAGGTETQYF.

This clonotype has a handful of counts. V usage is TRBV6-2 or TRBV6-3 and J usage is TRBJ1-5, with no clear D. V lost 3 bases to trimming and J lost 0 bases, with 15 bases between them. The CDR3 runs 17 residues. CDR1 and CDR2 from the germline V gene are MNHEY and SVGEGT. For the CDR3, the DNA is TGTGCCAGCAGTTATCGCCCTATTCCCAATAGCAATCAGCCCCAGCATTTT. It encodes CASSYRPIPNSNQPQHF.

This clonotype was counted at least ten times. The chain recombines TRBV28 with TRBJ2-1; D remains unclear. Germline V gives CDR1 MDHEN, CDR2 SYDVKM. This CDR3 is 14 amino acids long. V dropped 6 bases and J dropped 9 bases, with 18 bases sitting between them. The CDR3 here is CASSWQSSLIEQFF. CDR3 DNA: TGTGCCAGCAGCTGGCAAAGCAGTTTAATTGAGCAGTTCTTC.

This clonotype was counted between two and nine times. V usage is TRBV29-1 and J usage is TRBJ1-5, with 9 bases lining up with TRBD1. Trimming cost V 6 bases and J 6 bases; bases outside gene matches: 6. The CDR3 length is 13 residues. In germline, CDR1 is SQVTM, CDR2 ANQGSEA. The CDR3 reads CSVPGQGGQPQHF. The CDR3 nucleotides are TGCAGCGTCCCGGGACAGGGCGGTCAGCCCCAGCATTTT.

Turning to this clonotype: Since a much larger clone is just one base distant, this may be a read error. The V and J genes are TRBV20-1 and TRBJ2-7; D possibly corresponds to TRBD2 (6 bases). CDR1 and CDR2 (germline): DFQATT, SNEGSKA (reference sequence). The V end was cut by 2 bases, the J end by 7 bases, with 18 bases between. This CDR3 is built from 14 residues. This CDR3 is CSARSPRGGNEQYF. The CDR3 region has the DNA TGCAGTGCTAGAAGCCCGCGGGGTGGGAATGAGCAGTACTTC.

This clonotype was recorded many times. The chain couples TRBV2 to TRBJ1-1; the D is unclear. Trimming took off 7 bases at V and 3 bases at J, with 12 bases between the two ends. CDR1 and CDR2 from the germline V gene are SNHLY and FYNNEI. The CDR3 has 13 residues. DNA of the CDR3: TGTGCCAGCAATCGTGAGGTGTACACTGAAGCTTTCTTT. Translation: CASNREVYTEAFF.

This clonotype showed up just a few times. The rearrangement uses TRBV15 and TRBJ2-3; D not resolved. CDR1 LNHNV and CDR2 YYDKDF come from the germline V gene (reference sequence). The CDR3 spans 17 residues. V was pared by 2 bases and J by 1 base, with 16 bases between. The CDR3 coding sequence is TGTGCCACCAGCAGAACCGACCGGTGTATACGCACAGATACGCAGTATTTT. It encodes CATSRTDRCIRTDTQYF.

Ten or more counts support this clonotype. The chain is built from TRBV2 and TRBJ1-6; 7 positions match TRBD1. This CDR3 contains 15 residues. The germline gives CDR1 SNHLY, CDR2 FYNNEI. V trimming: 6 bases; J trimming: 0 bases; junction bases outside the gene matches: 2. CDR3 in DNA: TGTGCCAGCAGCACAGGGGCCTCCTATAATTCACCCCTCCACTTT. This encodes CASSTGASYNSPLHF. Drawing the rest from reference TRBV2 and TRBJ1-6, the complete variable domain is EPEVTQTPSHQVTQMGQEVILRCVPISNHLYFYWYRQILGQKVEFLVSFYNNEISEKSEIFDDQFSVERPDGSNFTLKIRSTKLEDSAMYFCASSTGASYNSPLHFGNGTRLTVT.

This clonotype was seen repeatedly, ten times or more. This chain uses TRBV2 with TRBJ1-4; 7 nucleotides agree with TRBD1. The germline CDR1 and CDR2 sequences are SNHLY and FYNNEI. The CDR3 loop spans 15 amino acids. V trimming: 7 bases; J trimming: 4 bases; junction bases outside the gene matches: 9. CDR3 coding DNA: TGTGCCAGCAACTCAGAGGGACAGTTTAATGAAAAACTGTTTTTT. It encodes CASNSEGQFNEKLFF.

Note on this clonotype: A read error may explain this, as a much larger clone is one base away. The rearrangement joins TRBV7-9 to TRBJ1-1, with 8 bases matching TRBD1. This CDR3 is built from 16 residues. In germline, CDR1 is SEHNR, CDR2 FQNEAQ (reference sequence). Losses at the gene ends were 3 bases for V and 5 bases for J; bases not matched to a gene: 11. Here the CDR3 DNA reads TGTGCCAGCAGCTTTCGGGGCAGGGGGCAGCAGACTGAAGCTTTCTTT. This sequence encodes CASSFRGRGQQTEAFF.

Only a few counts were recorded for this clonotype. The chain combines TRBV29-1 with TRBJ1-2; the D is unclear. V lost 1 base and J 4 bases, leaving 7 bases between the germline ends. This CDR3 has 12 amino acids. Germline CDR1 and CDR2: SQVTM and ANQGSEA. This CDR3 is CSVEGLRYGYTF. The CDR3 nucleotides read TGCAGCGTTGAAGGCCTTCGCTATGGCTACACCTTC. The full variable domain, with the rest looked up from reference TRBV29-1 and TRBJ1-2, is SAVISQKPSRDICQRGTSLTIQCQVDSQVTMMFWYRQQPGQSLTLIATANQGSEATYESGFVIDKFPISRPNLTFSTLTVSNMSPEDSSIYLCSVEGLRYGYTFGSGTRLTVV.

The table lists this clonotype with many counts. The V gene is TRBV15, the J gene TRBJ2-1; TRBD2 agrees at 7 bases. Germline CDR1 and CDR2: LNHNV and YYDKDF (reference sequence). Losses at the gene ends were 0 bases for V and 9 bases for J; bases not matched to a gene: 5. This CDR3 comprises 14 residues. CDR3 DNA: TGTGCCACCAGCAGAGATCGGGGGGTGGGTGAGCAGTTCTTC. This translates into CATSRDRGVGEQFF.

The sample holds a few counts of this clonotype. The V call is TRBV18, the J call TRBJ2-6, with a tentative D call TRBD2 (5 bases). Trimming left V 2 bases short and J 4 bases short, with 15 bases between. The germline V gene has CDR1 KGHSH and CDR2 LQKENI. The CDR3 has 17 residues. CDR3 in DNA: TGTGCCAGCTCACCAAGTAGGACTCTATGGGGGGCCAACGTCCTGACTTTC. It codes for CASSPSRTLWGANVLTF.

This chain's CDR3 is CASSSNGKYEQYF. The CDR3 nucleotides are TGTGCCAGCAGTTCCAATGGAAAATACGAGCAGTACTTC. The chain combines TRBV27 with TRBJ2-7; D unresolved. CDR1 is MNHEY, CDR2 SMNVEV, per germline (reference sequence). Trimming stripped 4 bases from V and 4 bases from J, with 11 bases between. This CDR3 is built from 13 residues.

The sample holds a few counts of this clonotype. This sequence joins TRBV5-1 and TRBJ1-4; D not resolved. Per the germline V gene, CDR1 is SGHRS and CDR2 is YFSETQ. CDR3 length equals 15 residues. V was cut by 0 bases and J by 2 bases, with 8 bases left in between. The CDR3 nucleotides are TGCGCCAGCAGCTTGGCAGGCCGGACTAATGAAAAACTGTTTTTT. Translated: CASSLAGRTNEKLFF.

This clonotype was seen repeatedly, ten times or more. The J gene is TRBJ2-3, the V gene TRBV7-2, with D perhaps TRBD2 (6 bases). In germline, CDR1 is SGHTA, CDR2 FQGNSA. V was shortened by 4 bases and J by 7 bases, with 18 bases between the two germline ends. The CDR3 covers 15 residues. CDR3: CASSYYSGPDNTQYF. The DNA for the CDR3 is TGTGCCAGCAGCTATTACAGCGGGCCGGATAATACGCAGTATTTT.

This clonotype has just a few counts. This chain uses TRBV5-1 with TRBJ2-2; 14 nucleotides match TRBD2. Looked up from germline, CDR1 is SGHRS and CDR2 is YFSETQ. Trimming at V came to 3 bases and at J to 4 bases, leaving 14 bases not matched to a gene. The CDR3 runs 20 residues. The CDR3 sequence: CASSYGLAGGFPQTTGELFF. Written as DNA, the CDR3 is TGCGCCAGCAGCTACGGACTAGCGGGAGGTTTCCCACAAACCACCGGGGAGCTGTTTTTT.

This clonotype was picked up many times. The CDR3 reads CASSEAGRGEQYF. CDR3 sequence (DNA): TGCGCCAGCAGTGAGGCCGGGCGGGGCGAGCAGTACTTC. This chain joins TRBV5-1 and TRBJ2-7; D is perhaps TRBD2 (6 bases). The germline gives CDR1 SGHRS, CDR2 YFSETQ. Trimming stripped 5 bases from V and 6 bases from J, with 15 bases between. This CDR3 has 13 residues.

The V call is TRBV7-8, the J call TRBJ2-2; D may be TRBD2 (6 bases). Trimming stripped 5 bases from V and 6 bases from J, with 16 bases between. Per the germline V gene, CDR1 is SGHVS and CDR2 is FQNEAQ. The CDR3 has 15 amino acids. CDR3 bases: TGTGCCAGCAGCCCGAGAACCGGGAGTTCCGGGGAGCTGTTTTTT. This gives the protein CASSPRTGSSGELFF.

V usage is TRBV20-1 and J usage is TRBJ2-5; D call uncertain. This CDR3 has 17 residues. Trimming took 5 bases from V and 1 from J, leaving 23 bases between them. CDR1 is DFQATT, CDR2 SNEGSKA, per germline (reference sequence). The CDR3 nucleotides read TGCAGTGCTTTCTTTACGGGTAGACAATGGTTCCAAGAGACCCAGTACTTC. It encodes CSAFFTGRQWFQETQYF.

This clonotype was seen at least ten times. DNA for the CDR3: TGTGCCAGCAGTGAGGTGGCTTCCTACCACGAGCAGTACTTC. Protein: CASSEVASYHEQYF. The chain employs TRBV25-1 and TRBJ2-7; D unresolved. The CDR3 spans 14 residues. The germline V gene has CDR1 MGHDK and CDR2 SYGVNS. V was pared by 3 bases and J by 5 bases, with 14 bases between.